Below, 22 T cell receptor beta chains from the same sample are listed, as sequenced in a study of CD8+CD57+ T cells in acquired aplastic anemia. Genomic DNA was employed as the template in profiling TCR beta VDJ and CDR3. TCRdb re-derived calls from the reads in MiXCR, one entry per CDR3 protein. The sample has around 200,000 distinct CDR3 sequences; over 60% are singletons. The sequenced sample consisted of sorted CD4+, CD8+, or CD8+CD57+ T cells (not recorded which) from PBMCs. The receptors here all came from a human donor in good health.

CDR3 amino acids: CASSDRGLGTQYF. The CDR3 nucleotides read TGTGCCAGTAGTGACAGGGGTCTTGGGACCCAGTACTTC. This sequence joins TRBV19 and TRBJ2-5; 8 bases agree with TRBD1. Germline CDR1 and CDR2: LNHDA and SQIVND (reference sequence). This CDR3 is built from 13 residues. J gave up 7 bases and V 5 bases, and 6 bases lay outside the gene matches.

This rearrangement joins TRBV25-1 to TRBJ1-1, with D tentatively TRBD1 (5 bases). The CDR3 sequence is 14 residues long. CDR1 and CDR2 from the germline V gene are MGHDK and SYGVNS. V was cut by 4 bases and J by 1 base, with 10 bases left in between. In DNA form, the CDR3 reads TGTGCCAGCAGTGTGGGACGGACGAACACTGAAGCTTTCTTT. This encodes CASSVGRTNTEAFF.

The chain has TRBV12-3 or TRBV12-4 and TRBJ1-2; D not certain. This CDR3 has 12 amino acids. V gave up 7 bases and J gave up 2 bases, with 8 bases separating them. CDR3: CASTMANYGYTF. The CDR3 DNA is TGTGCCAGCACTATGGCCAACTATGGCTACACCTTC.

The V and J genes are TRBV6-1 and TRBJ2-5, with TRBD1 identical over 9 bases. The CDR3 runs to 13 residues. From germline, CDR1 is MNHNS and CDR2 SASEGT. The trim removed 4 bases at V and 5 bases at J, leaving 2 bases unmatched. This CDR3 reads CASSAGTGETQYF. The CDR3 DNA is TGTGCCAGCAGTGCAGGGACAGGGGAGACCCAGTACTTC.

V and J are TRBV15 and TRBJ2-1; no reliable D call. The CDR3 is 12 amino acids. With 4 bases removed from V and 10 bases from J, the gap between germline ends came to 11 bases. CDR1 LNHNV and CDR2 YYDKDF come from the germline V gene (reference sequence). DNA of the CDR3: TGTGCCACCAGCAACCGACGGGCGGAGCAGTTCTTC. Translation: CATSNRRAEQFF. Full variable domain (missing parts from reference TRBV15 and TRBJ2-1): DAMVIQNPRYQVTQFGKPVTLSCSQTLNHNVMYWYQQKSSQAPKLLFHYYDKDFNNEADTPDNFQSRRPNTSFCFLDIRSPGLGDTAMYLCATSNRRAEQFFGPGTRLTVL.

The chain uses TRBV20-1 and TRBJ1-1; 7 nucleotides match TRBD1. Losses at the gene ends were 3 bases for V and 3 bases for J; bases not matched to a gene: 4. In germline, CDR1 is DFQATT, CDR2 SNEGSKA (reference sequence). The CDR3 has 13 amino acids. The CDR3 sequence is CSARTGPYTEAFF. The CDR3, as DNA: TGCAGTGCTAGGACAGGGCCATACACTGAAGCTTTCTTT.

This chain uses TRBV20-1 with TRBJ2-7, with TRBD1 matching over 7 bases. Losses at the gene ends were 1 base for V and 2 bases for J; bases not matched to a gene: 5. CDR3 size: 14 residues. CDR1 and CDR2 from the germline V gene are DFQATT and SNEGSKA (reference sequence). The CDR3 sequence is CSARVTGRAYEQYF. The CDR3 nucleotides are TGCAGTGCTAGAGTGACAGGGCGAGCCTACGAGCAGTACTTC.

This rearrangement joins TRBV19 to TRBJ1-2, with a tentative D call TRBD1 (5 bases). The CDR3 consists of 14 residues. The germline V and J ends were trimmed by 9 bases and 2 bases, with 16 bases remaining between them. CDR1 and CDR2 (germline): LNHDA, SQIVND (reference sequence). This chain's CDR3 is CASLSGGTNYGYTF. CDR3 in DNA: TGTGCCAGCCTCTCCGGGGGAACCAACTATGGCTACACCTTC.

The V call is TRBV12-3 or TRBV12-4, the J call TRBJ1-5; 7 bases map to TRBD1. V lost 6 bases to trimming and J lost 3 bases; unmatched junction nucleotides: 8. The CDR3 sequence is 15 residues long. The CDR3: CASSPQGGNNQPQHF. The CDR3 bases are TGTGCCAGCAGCCCTCAGGGGGGGAACAATCAGCCCCAGCATTTT.

V is TRBV19 and J is TRBJ2-7; no clear D. V lost 1 base and J lost 4, with 8 bases in between. CDR3 length: 13 amino acids. Per the germline V gene, CDR1 is LNHDA and CDR2 is SQIVND (reference sequence). CDR3 in amino acids: CASSIVHPYEQYF. For the CDR3, the DNA is TGTGCCAGTAGTATAGTCCACCCATACGAGCAGTACTTC.

CDR3 bases: TGCAGCAAGGTGGGCGATGAGCAGTTCTTC. Amino acids: CSKVGDEQFF. The chain employs TRBV29-1 and TRBJ2-1; D is uncertain. Deletions cut 8 bases from V and 8 bases from J, with 10 bases between. This CDR3 has 10 amino acids. The germline CDR1 and CDR2 sequences are SQVTM and ANQGSEA.

The table lists this clonotype with many counts. The chain joins TRBV20-1 to TRBJ1-6, with no clear D. V gave up 2 bases and J gave up 6 bases, with 23 bases separating them. This CDR3 has 18 amino acids. The germline gives CDR1 DFQATT, CDR2 SNEGSKA (reference sequence). This CDR3 reads CSARFPSMDPPRNSPLHF. As DNA, the CDR3 is TGCAGTGCTAGATTCCCCTCGATGGATCCTCCTCGTAATTCACCCCTCCACTTT.

This clonotype was found many times. The J gene is TRBJ1-5, the V gene TRBV19; a weak D match, TRBD1 (5 bases). V shed 11 bases and J shed 7 bases, with 12 bases lying between them. The CDR3 runs 11 residues. Germline V gene lookup returns CDR1 LNHDA and CDR2 SQIVND (reference sequence). CDR3 in DNA: TGTGCCGGGGGGTGGAACCAGCCCCAGCATTTT. This sequence encodes CAGGWNQPQHF.

The chain employs TRBV29-1 and TRBJ2-7; perhaps TRBD2 as D (6 bases). Germline loops: CDR1 SQVTM, CDR2 ANQGSEA. This CDR3 is 14 amino acids long. Deletions cut 7 bases from V and 2 bases from J, with 18 bases between. In DNA form, the CDR3 reads TGCAGCGATACTTCTAGCGTAAGTCCCTACGAGCAGTACTTC. Amino acids: CSDTSSVSPYEQYF.

This clonotype was observed many times. The V and J genes are TRBV7-2 and TRBJ1-5; D gene unclear. The germline V gene encodes CDR1 SGHTA and CDR2 FQGNSA. The CDR3 runs 16 residues. The ends were cut back, 5 bases at V and 4 bases at J, with 18 bases in the middle. DNA of the CDR3: TGTGCCAGCAGCCCCGAGATGGGCGGACCAAATCAGCCCCAGCATTTT. The encoded protein is CASSPEMGGPNQPQHF.

This clonotype was recorded at least ten times. Mismatch with germline at one junction end may stem from a read error. The V gene is TRBV10-3, the J gene TRBJ1-2; maybe TRBD1 (6 bases). CDR1 is ENHRY, CDR2 SYGVKD, per germline. This CDR3 region has 16 residues. The CDR3 sequence is CAISEEQGTPSYGYTF. Here the CDR3 DNA reads TGTGCTATCAGTGAGGAACAAGGGACACCAAGCTATGGCTACACCTTC.

Worth noting for this clonotype: It may be a read error: a sequence one base away is much more abundant. The genes are TRBV6-1 and TRBJ1-5, with D unclear. This CDR3 contains 12 residues. Between the trimmed V and J ends, which lost 4 bases and 4 bases, there was a span of 5 bases. CDR1 and CDR2 (germline): MNHNS, SASEGT. The DNA for the CDR3 is TGTGCCAGCAGTGGGGTAAATCAGCCCCAGCATTTT. As protein: CASSGVNQPQHF.

This chain uses TRBV7-2 with TRBJ2-7, with 8 bases fitting TRBD1. This CDR3 is built from 11 residues. CDR1 is SGHTA, CDR2 FQGNSA, per germline. The V gene end was trimmed by 5 bases and the J gene end by 9 bases; junction bases not matched to a gene: 3. The chain's CDR3 is CASSEDRGQYF. CDR3 DNA sequence: TGTGCCAGCAGCGAAGACAGGGGGCAGTACTTC.

Comment on this clonotype: Because the CDR3 is missing its conserved closing phenylalanine or tryptophan, this is likely a read error. V gene TRBV10-1 combines with J gene TRBJ2-7; no clear D. The CDR3 consists of 13 residues. V was trimmed by 2 bases and J by 1 base, leaving 6 bases between them. Germline assignment: CDR1 WNHNN and CDR2 SYGVQD (reference sequence). The CDR3 protein is CASSEGSSYEQYS. Here the CDR3 DNA reads TGCGCCAGCAGTGAGGGCAGTTCCTACGAGCAGTACTCC.

With respect to this clonotype: A much bigger clone sits one base away, suggesting this may be a read error. V is TRBV9 and J is TRBJ2-2; TRBD1 aligns across 8 bases. The V and J ends lost 0 bases and 6 bases, in that order; junction bases with no gene match: 7. The V gene's germline CDR1 is SGDLS and CDR2 YYNGEE. The CDR3 loop spans 16 amino acids. The CDR3 DNA is TGTGCCAGCAGCGTAGAGGGACAGGTGCTCCCCGGGGAGCTGTTTTTT. This translates into CASSVEGQVLPGELFF.

The chain has TRBV19 and TRBJ2-7; D not certain. The germline V gene encodes CDR1 LNHDA and CDR2 SQIVND (reference sequence). Trimming left V 9 bases short and J 0 bases short, with 15 bases between. This CDR3 contains 14 residues. The CDR3 nucleotides read TGTGCCAGCTCAAGGACGTCAAGCTCCTACGAGCAGTACTTC. It codes for CASSRTSSSYEQYF.

This chain connects TRBV7-9 to TRBJ1-2, with a weak D call TRBD1 (5 bases). The ends were cut back, 5 bases at V and 3 bases at J, with 22 bases in the middle. This CDR3 region has 17 residues. Germline CDR1 SEHNR, CDR2 FQNEAQ (reference sequence). The CDR3 region has the DNA TGTGCCAGCAGCCCCCAATGGCTCCGGACAAGTGACTATGGCTACACCTTC. It is translated as CASSPQWLRTSDYGYTF.